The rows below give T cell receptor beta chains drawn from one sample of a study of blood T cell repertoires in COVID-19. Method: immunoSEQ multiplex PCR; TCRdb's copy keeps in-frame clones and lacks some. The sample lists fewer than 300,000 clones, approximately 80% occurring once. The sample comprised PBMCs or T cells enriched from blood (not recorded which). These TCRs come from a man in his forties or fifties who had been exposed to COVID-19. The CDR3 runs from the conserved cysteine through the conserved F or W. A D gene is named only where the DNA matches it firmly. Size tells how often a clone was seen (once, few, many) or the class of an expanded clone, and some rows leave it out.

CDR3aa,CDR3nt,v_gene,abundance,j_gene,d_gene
CASSTPRSVSGYTF,TGTGCCAGCAGCACCCCGAGGAGCGTTAGTGGCTACACCTTC,TRBV5-8,-,TRBJ1-2,-
CASSSRDNQYEQYF,TGTGCCAGTAGTAGCCGGGACAACCAATACGAGCAGTACTTC,TRBV19,-,TRBJ2-7,-
CASTGNQPQHF,TGCGCCAGCACCGGCAATCAGCCCCAGCATTTT,TRBV23-1,-,TRBJ1-5,-
CASSLMAGTYEQYF,TGTGCCAGCAGCTTAATGGCAGGGACCTACGAGCAGTACTTC,TRBV7-9,-,TRBJ2-7,-
CATTRGEAGLEEQFF,TGTGCCACTACCCGTGGGGAGGCAGGCCTCGAAGAGCAGTTCTTC,TRBV19,-,TRBJ2-1,-
CASSPSLTGADTQYF,TGTGCCAGCAGCCCCAGCCTTACTGGGGCGGATACGCAGTATTTT,TRBV7-2,-,TRBJ2-3,-
CASSPAMSSGNTIYF,TGTGCCAGCAGCCCCGCTATGAGCTCTGGAAACACCATATATTTT,TRBV6-5,-,TRBJ1-3,-
CASSYTSGSYEQYF,TGTGCCAGCAGTTACACTAGCGGGAGTTACGAGCAGTACTTC,TRBV6-2/TRBV6-3,-,TRBJ2-7,TRBD2
CASSPQGNIQYF,TGTGCCAGCAGCCCGCAGGGTAACATTCAGTACTTC,TRBV7-6,-,TRBJ2-4,-
CASSLEAGTGVSPLHF,TGCGCCAGCAGCTTGGAAGCCGGGACAGGGGTTTCACCCCTCCACTTT,TRBV5-1,-,TRBJ1-6,TRBD1
CASKRTAESYEQYF,TGTGCCAGCAAGCGGACAGCGGAGTCCTACGAGCAGTACTTC,TRBV27,-,TRBJ2-7,-
CASSGREEGYTF,TGTGCCAGCAGCGGCAGGGAGGAGGGCTACACCTTC,TRBV7-9,-,TRBJ1-2,-
CASSTHSESLDYTF,TGTGCCAGCAGCACCCACTCGGAGTCCTTGGACTACACCTTC,TRBV3-1/TRBV3-2,once,TRBJ1-2,-
CASSPYGTSSIRFF,TGTGCCAGCAGCCCCTACGGGACTAGCTCGATTCGGTTCTTC,TRBV7-3,-,TRBJ2-1,TRBD2
CASNRQVNYGYTF,TGTGCCAGCAACAGACAGGTCAACTATGGCTACACCTTC,TRBV28,few,TRBJ1-2,-
CASSSGSGRAFETQYF,TGCGCCAGCAGTTCAGGTAGCGGGAGGGCCTTTGAGACCCAGTACTTC,TRBV5-1,-,TRBJ2-5,TRBD2
CASSESGTREHTQYF,TGTGCCAGCAGTGAAAGTGGGACTAGAGAACATACGCAGTATTTT,TRBV2,-,TRBJ2-3,TRBD2
CASRDRTAGTGELFF,TGTGCCAGCAGGGACAGGACGGCGGGCACCGGGGAGCTGTTTTTT,TRBV6-5,-,TRBJ2-2,TRBD1
CASSPKDRGNYGYTF,TGTGCCAGCAGCCCCAAGGACAGGGGAAACTATGGCTACACCTTC,TRBV6-5,-,TRBJ1-2,TRBD1
CASSVAGTTDTQYF,TGTGCCAGCAGCGTAGCGGGAACCACAGATACGCAGTATTTT,TRBV9,-,TRBJ2-3,-
CASSLGLGTSTTDTQYF,TGTGCCAGCAGCTTAGGGTTAGGGACTAGTACCACAGATACGCAGTATTTT,TRBV7-8,-,TRBJ2-3,TRBD2
CASSLGQGLGEKLFF,TGTGCCAGCAGCTTAGGACAGGGATTGGGTGAAAAACTGTTTTTT,TRBV11-2,few,TRBJ1-4,TRBD1
CATSDLPRTSSYNEQFF,TGTGCCACCAGTGATTTGCCAAGGACTTCCTCCTACAATGAGCAGTTCTTC,TRBV24-1,once,TRBJ2-1,-
CASSIRTGGYNSPLHF,TGTGCCAGTAGTATTCGGACAGGGGGTTATAATTCACCCCTCCACTTT,TRBV19,-,TRBJ1-6,TRBD1
CASSWGLAGGSSYNEQFF,TGTGCCAGCAGCTGGGGATTAGCGGGAGGGAGCTCCTACAATGAGCAGTTCTTC,TRBV7-2,-,TRBJ2-1,TRBD2
CASSLTSSDTQYF,TGTGCCAGCAGTCTGACTAGCTCAGATACGCAGTATTTT,TRBV7-8,-,TRBJ2-3,TRBD2
CAWSVSGGTEAFF,TGTGCCTGGAGTGTATCTGGGGGGACTGAAGCTTTCTTT,TRBV30,-,TRBJ1-1,-
CASSQDAGQATEAFF,TGTGCCAGCAGCCAAGATGCAGGGCAGGCCACTGAAGCTTTCTTT,TRBV3-1/TRBV3-2,few,TRBJ1-1,-
CATSDHSGNTIYF,TGTGCCACCAGTGATCATTCTGGAAACACCATATATTTT,TRBV24-1,once,TRBJ1-3,-
CASSPPDPPGEQFF,TGTGCCAGCTCACCACCGGATCCACCGGGTGAGCAGTTCTTC,TRBV18,-,TRBJ2-1,-
CASSQRGTSGTLEQFF,TGTGCCAGCAGCCAAAGGGGGACTAGCGGGACCCTAGAGCAGTTCTTC,TRBV3-1/TRBV3-2,-,TRBJ2-1,TRBD2
CASTRGSYQETQYF,TGTGCCAGCACCCGAGGGTCGTACCAAGAGACCCAGTACTTC,TRBV9,-,TRBJ2-5,-
CARSYDRSSYEQYF,TGTGCCAGATCCTACGACAGAAGCTCCTACGAGCAGTACTTC,TRBV5-3,-,TRBJ2-7,-
CASSVEISDRGILANTEAFF,TGTGCCAGCAGCGTAGAAATCTCGGACAGGGGAATATTAGCGAACACTGAAGCTTTCTTT,TRBV9,-,TRBJ1-1,TRBD1
CATSRTAAEQYF,TGTGCCACCAGCAGAACTGCGGCCGAGCAGTACTTC,TRBV15,-,TRBJ2-7,-
CASSLDTNEQFF,TGTGCCAGCAGCCTTGACACCAATGAGCAGTTCTTC,TRBV7-2,-,TRBJ2-1,-
CASSLDRPSYEQYF,TGTGCCAGCAGCTTGGACAGGCCCTCCTACGAGCAGTACTTC,TRBV5-4,once,TRBJ2-7,-